This T cell receptor (beta chain) was identified in a study of T cell responses to AZD1222 COVID-19 vaccine. This CDR3 region has 15 residues. Germline assignment: CDR1 LNHNV and CDR2 YYDKDF (reference sequence). The V end was cut by 0 bases, the J end by 4 bases, with 10 bases between. The assay was immunoSEQ multiplex PCR, and TCRdb's table has in-frame clones only and misses some. The profile shows roughly 140,000 clones, around nine tenths of them singletons. In regard to this clone: Its antigen is not identified.

Overall study findings and caveats: Females made up more of the donors, who were largely white British, and clonal diversity may have come out too low. Just six people given AZD1222 tested seropositive at baseline. After two AZD1222 doses, spike-specific TCR breadth and depth rose versus day 0. Nearly half of the spike-specific TCRs reportedly recognize variant regions that carry no mutations.

The sample in question was peripheral blood, obtained on day 0 of AZD1222 vaccination. The chain couples TRBV15 to TRBJ1-5; maybe TRBD1 (5 bases). The clonotype was recovered from an adult in good health. CDR3 region: CATSRDQRGNQPQHF. In DNA form, the CDR3 reads TGTGCCACCAGCAGAGATCAGAGGGGAAATCAGCCCCAGCATTTT.